A single sample gave rise to the 6 T cell receptor beta chains below, sequenced in a study of T cells in narcolepsy. The repertoire was sequenced with immunoSEQ multiplex PCR; TCRdb's copy has only in-frame clones and lacks some. The data show around 35,000 clones, 75% to 90% seen once. Source material: CD45RA- memory CD4+ T cells from PBMCs. All receptors come from a human donor with narcolepsy.

The gene calls are TRBV7-9 and TRBJ2-2; 9 bases are a match to TRBD1. The V gene end was trimmed by 5 bases and the J gene end by 0 bases; junction bases not matched to a gene: 4. This CDR3 is 16 amino acids long. Germline-derived CDR1 and CDR2 are SEHNR and FQNEAQ (reference sequence). CDR3 sequence reads: CASSRDRASNTGELFF. CDR3 in DNA: TGTGCCAGCAGCCGGGACAGGGCTTCGAACACCGGGGAGCTGTTTTTT.

This chain joins TRBV2 and TRBJ2-2; no definite D call. V was clipped by 6 bases and J by 6 bases, with 8 bases between them. This CDR3 has 12 residues. Germline assignment: CDR1 SNHLY and CDR2 FYNNEI. For the CDR3, the DNA is TGTGCCAGCAGGTATCTCTCCGGGGAGCTGTTTTTT. Its translation: CASRYLSGELFF.

The rearrangement uses TRBV11-2 and TRBJ2-7; D remains ambiguous. This CDR3 has 16 residues. The germline gives CDR1 SGHAT, CDR2 FQNNGV. Trimming removed 5 bases from V and 0 bases from J, with 17 bases in between. Here the CDR3 reads CASSRSDSPLSYEQYF. The DNA for the CDR3 is TGTGCCAGCAGCCGATCTGATAGTCCCCTCTCCTACGAGCAGTACTTC. The full variable domain, rest sourced from reference TRBV11-2 and TRBJ2-7, is EAGVAQSPRYKIIEKRQSVAFWCNPISGHATLYWYQQILGQGPKLLIQFQNNGVVDDSQLPKDRFSAERLKGVDSTLKIQPAKLEDSAVYLCASSRSDSPLSYEQYFGPGTRLTVT.

The chain is built from TRBV5-5 and TRBJ2-1; D is perhaps TRBD1 (6 bases). Trimming took 2 bases from V and 0 from J, leaving 9 bases between them. The CDR3 extends over 15 amino acids. The germline V gene has CDR1 SGHKS and CDR2 YYEKEE (reference sequence). For the CDR3, the DNA is TGTGCCAGCAGCTTCACAGGGACCTCCTACAATGAGCAGTTCTTC. Its protein is CASSFTGTSYNEQFF.

The chain combines TRBV4-1 with TRBJ1-2; 9 positions match TRBD1. The CDR3 runs 17 residues. Germline CDR1 reads MGHRA; CDR2 reads YSYEKL. Trimming took 2 bases from V and 8 from J; bases not matched to a gene: 15. DNA of the CDR3: TGCGCCAGCAGCCAACAACAGCGGACAGGGGATATAGGGGGCTACACCTTC. Encoded protein: CASSQQQRTGDIGGYTF.

The chain joins TRBV28 to TRBJ1-6; D unresolved. Germline V CDR1 and CDR2: MDHEN, SYDVKM. The CDR3 runs to 14 residues. V was clipped by 6 bases and J by 8 bases, with 14 bases between them. For the CDR3, the DNA is TGTGCCAGCAGGATGCCACGGAATGATTCACCCCTCCACTTT. It specifies CASRMPRNDSPLHF.